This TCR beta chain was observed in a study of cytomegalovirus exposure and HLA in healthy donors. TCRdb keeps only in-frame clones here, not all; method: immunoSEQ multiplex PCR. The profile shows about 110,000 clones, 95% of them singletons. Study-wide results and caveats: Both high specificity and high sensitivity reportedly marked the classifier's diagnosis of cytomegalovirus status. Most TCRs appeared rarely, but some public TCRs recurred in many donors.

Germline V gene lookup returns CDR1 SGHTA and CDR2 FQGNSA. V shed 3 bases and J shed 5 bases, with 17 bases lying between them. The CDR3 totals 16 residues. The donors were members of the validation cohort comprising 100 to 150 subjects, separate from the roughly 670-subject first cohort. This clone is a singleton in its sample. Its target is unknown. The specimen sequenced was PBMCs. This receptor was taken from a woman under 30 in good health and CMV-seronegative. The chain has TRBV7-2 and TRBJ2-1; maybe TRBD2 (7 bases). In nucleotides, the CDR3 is TGTGCCAGCAGCTTCTATGCGGGGGCTGGCGACAATGAGCAGTTCTTC. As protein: CASSFYAGAGDNEQFF.